This T cell receptor (beta chain) emerged from a study of cytomegalovirus exposure and HLA in healthy donors. Findings and limits, study-wide: Within the data, a cluster of highly shared sequence variants was likely a sequencing artifact. Presence/absence analyses treated sequencing depth as roughly uniform across donors.

Germline CDR1 reads MNHEY; CDR2 reads SVGAGI. CDR3 length equals 15 residues. The ends were cut back, 0 bases at V and 10 bases at J, with 18 bases in the middle. PCR employed 60 Vbeta and 13 Jbeta primers. Data came from immunoSEQ multiplex PCR; TCRdb stores just in-frame clones and leaves some out. With 95,000 to 110,000 clones in the sample, the ten largest clones hold roughly 3.5%. Comment on this clone: Its antigen is undetermined.

This receptor was identified in a man aged 35-49 years in good health and CMV-seronegative. V and J are TRBV6-5 and TRBJ1-1, with a tentative D call TRBD1 (6 bases). Sequencing input: PBMCs. As DNA, the CDR3 is TGTGCCAGCAGTTACTCGGCGGCAGGGACAAACGGAGCTTTCTTT. Residues: CASSYSAAGTNGAFF.